Sequencing of this TCR beta chain was carried out in a study of Ad26.COV2.S vaccination and SARS-CoV-2 variants. Method: immunoSEQ multiplex PCR; TCRdb's copy keeps in-frame clones and lacks some. Altogether around 140,000 clones are present, about nine tenths being singletons, with the ten largest covering approximately 5.1%. CDR3 length equals 14 residues. The V gene's germline CDR1 is SGHRS and CDR2 YFSETQ. The V and J ends lost 0 bases and 2 bases respectively, with 9 bases between them. The clonotype was recovered from a human donor who had recovered from COVID-19. The material was peripheral blood, obtained after recovery from COVID-19. The chain uses TRBV5-1 and TRBJ2-7; a weak D match, TRBD1 (6 bases). CDR3: CASSLETGTYEQYF. The CDR3 nucleotides read TGCGCCAGCAGCTTGGAGACAGGAACCTACGAGCAGTACTTC.